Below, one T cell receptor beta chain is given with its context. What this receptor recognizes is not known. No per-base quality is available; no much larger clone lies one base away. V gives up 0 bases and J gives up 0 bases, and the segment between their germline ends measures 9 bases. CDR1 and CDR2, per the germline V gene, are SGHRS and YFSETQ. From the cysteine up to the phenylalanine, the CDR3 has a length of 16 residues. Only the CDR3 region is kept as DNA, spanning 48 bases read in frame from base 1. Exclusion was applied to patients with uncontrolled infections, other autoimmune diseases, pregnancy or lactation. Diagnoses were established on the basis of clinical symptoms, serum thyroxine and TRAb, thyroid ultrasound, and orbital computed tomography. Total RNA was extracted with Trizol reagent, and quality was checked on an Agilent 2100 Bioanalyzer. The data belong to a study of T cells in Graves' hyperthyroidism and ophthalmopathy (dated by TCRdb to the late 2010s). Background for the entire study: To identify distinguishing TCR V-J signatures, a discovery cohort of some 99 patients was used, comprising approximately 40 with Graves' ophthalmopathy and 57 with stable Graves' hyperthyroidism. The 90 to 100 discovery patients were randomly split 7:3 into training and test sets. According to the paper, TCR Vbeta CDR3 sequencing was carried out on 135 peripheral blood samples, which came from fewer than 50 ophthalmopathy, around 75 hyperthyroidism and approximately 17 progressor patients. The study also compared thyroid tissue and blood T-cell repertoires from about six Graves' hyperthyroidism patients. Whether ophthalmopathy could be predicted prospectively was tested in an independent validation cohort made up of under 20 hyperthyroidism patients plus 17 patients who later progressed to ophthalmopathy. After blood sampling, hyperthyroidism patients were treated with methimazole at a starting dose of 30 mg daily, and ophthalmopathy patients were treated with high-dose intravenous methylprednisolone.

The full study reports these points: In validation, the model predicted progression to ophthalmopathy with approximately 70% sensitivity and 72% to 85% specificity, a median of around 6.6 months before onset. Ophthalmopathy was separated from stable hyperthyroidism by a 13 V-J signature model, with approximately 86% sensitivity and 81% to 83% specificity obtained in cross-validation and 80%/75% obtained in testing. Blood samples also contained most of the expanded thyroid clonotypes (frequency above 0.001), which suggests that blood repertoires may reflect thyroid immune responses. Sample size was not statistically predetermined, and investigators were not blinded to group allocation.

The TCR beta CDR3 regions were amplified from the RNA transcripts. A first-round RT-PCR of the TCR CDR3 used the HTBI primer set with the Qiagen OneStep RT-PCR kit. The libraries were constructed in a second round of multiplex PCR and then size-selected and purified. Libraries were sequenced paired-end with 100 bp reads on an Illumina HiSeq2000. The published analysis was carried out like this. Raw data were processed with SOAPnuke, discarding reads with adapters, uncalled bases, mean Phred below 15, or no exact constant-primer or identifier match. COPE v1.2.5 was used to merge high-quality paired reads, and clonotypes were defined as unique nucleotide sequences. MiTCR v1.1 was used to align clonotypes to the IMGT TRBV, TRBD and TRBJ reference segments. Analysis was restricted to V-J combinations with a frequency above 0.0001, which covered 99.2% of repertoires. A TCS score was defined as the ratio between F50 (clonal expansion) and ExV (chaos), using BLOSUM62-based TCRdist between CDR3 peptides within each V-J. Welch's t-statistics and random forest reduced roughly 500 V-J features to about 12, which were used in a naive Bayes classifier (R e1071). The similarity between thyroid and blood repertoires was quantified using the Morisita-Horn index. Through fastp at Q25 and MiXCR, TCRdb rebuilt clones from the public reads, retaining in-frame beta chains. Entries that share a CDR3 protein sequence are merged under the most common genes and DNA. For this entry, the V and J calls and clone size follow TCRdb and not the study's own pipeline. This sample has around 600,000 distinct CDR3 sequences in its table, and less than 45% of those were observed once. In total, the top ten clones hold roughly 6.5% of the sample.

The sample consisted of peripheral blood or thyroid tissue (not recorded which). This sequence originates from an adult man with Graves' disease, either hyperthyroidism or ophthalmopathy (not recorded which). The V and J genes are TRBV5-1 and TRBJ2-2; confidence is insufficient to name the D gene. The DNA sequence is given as TGCGCCAGCAGCTTGGTTGGTCAGCCGAACACCGGGGAGCTGTTTTTT. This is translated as CASSLVGQPNTGELFF. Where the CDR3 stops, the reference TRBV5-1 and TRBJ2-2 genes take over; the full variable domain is KAGVTQTPRYLIKTRGQQVTLSCSPISGHRSVSWYQQTPGQGLQFLFEYFSETQRNKGNFPGRFSGRQFSNSRSEMNVSTLELGDSALYLCASSLVGQPNTGELFFGEGSRLTVL.